The subject of this entry is one T cell receptor beta chain. The assay was immunoSEQ multiplex PCR, and TCRdb's table has in-frame clones only and misses some. The table lists some 30,000 clones, roughly 89% of them singletons. The length of the CDR3 is 13 residues. The V and J ends lost 8 bases and 11 bases, in that order; junction bases with no gene match: 17. The germline V gene has CDR1 GTSNPN and CDR2 SVGIG (reference sequence). The sample belongs to a study of T cell changes during pregnancy in multiple sclerosis. The specimen comprised CD8+ T cells from peripheral blood mononuclear cells, sampled before pregnancy. The clonotype was recovered from a female donor with multiple sclerosis, enrolled in a pregnancy study. The V gene is TRBV30, the J gene TRBJ1-1, with 7 bases matching TRBD1. The DNA for the CDR3 is TGTGCCCGGATAGAAGGGGGCGCCGCGGCGGCTTTCTTT. It is translated as CARIEGGAAAAFF.